Listed here are 5 T cell receptor beta chains from one sample, sequenced in a study of blood T cell repertoires in COVID-19. TCRdb's table, derived via immunoSEQ multiplex PCR, lists solely in-frame clones and lacks some. The sample includes about 240,000 clones, about 79% of them seen just once. The sample taken for sequencing was peripheral blood. The receptors here all came from an elderly woman with acute or convalescent COVID-19.

The J gene is TRBJ1-1, the V gene TRBV6-5; TRBD1 matches 7 bases. The V segment lost 0 bases and the J segment 4 bases; nucleotides outside the gene matches: 8. This CDR3 has 16 residues. Per germline, CDR1 MNHEY and CDR2 SVGAGI. CDR3: CASSYSRGGRGTEAFF. The CDR3 nucleotides are TGTGCCAGCAGTTACTCGAGAGGGGGCCGGGGCACTGAAGCTTTCTTT.

The chain employs TRBV18 and TRBJ1-6; 8 nucleotides line up with TRBD1. This CDR3 has 16 amino acids. Per the germline V gene, CDR1 is KGHSH and CDR2 is LQKENI. V gave up 0 bases and J gave up 7 bases; unmatched junction bases: 5. The CDR3 spells CASSPPAGGLNSPLHF. CDR3 nucleotide sequence: TGTGCCAGCTCACCACCCGCAGGGGGCTTGAATTCACCCCTCCACTTT. Looking up the rest from reference TRBV18 and TRBJ1-6 gives the full variable domain: NAGVMQNPRHLVRRRGQEARLRCSPMKGHSHVYWYRQLPEEGLKFMVYLQKENIIDESGMPKERFSAEFPKEGPSILRIQQVVRGDSAAYFCASSPPAGGLNSPLHFGNGTRLTVT.

V and J are TRBV24-1 and TRBJ1-2; possible D gene TRBD1, 6 bases. The CDR3 consists of 13 residues. V lost 6 bases and J lost 4, with 11 bases in between. Germline V CDR1 and CDR2: KGHDR, SFDVKD. For the CDR3, the DNA is TGTGCCACCAGTCCTCGGGGGGCCTATGGCTACACCTTC. Translation: CATSPRGAYGYTF.

This clone has just one count. The chain uses TRBV7-9 and TRBJ1-3; 8 bases are shared with TRBD1. The CDR3 is made up of 14 amino acids. Germline CDR1 SEHNR, CDR2 FQNEAQ (reference sequence). V was clipped by 4 bases and J by 4 bases; unmatched bases: 3. The CDR3 reads CASSSTGAGNTIYF. The CDR3 coding sequence is TGTGCCAGCAGCTCGACAGGGGCCGGAAACACCATATATTTT.

The chain links TRBV27 to TRBJ1-5; weak D call: TRBD1 (6 bases). There are 13 residues in the CDR3. V lost 6 bases and J lost 15, with 21 bases in between. The germline gives CDR1 MNHEY, CDR2 SMNVEV (reference sequence). The CDR3 DNA reads as TGTGCCAGCAGGGGAACAGGGAGATCTGGTACGCATTTT. This sequence encodes CASRGTGRSGTHF.